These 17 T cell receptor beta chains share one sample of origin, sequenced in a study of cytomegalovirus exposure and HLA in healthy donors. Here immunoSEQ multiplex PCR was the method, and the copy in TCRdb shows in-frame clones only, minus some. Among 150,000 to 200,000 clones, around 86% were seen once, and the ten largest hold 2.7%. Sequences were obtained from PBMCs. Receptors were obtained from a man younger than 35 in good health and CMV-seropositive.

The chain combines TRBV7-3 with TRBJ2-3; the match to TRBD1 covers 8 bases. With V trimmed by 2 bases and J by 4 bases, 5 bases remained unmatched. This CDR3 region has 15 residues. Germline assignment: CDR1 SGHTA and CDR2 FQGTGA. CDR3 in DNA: TGTGCCAGCAGCTTATCAGGGGGCCGGGCAGATACGCAGTATTTT. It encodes CASSLSGGRADTQYF.

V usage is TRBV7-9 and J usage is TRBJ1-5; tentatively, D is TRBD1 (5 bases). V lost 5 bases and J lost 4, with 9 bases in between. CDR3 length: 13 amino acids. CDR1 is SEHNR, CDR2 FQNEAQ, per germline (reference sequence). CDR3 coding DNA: TGTGCCAGCAGCATGACAGTTAATCAGCCCCAGCATTTT. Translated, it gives CASSMTVNQPQHF.

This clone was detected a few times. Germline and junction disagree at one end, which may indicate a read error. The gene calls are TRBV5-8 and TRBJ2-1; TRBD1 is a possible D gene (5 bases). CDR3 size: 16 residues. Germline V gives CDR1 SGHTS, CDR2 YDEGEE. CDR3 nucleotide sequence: TGTGCCAGCAGATTGGGGCAGGGAAGCTCCTACAATGAGCAGTTCTTC. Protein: CASRLGQGSSYNEQFF.

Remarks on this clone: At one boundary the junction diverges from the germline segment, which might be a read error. The CDR3 DNA reads as TGTGCCATCGGTGATAGGGGAACCTATGGCTACACCTTC. Its translation: CAIGDRGTYGYTF. This chain connects TRBV10-3 to TRBJ1-2, with a possible D match to TRBD1 (5 bases). Looked up from germline, CDR1 is ENHRY and CDR2 is SYGVKD. The CDR3 totals 13 residues.

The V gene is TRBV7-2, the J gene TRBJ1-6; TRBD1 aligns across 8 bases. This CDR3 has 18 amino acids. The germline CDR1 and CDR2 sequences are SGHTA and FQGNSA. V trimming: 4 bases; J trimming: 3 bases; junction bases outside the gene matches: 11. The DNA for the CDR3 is TGTGCCAGCAGCTCAACTCTAGACACAGGGGGCTATAATTCACCCCTCCACTTT. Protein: CASSSTLDTGGYNSPLHF.

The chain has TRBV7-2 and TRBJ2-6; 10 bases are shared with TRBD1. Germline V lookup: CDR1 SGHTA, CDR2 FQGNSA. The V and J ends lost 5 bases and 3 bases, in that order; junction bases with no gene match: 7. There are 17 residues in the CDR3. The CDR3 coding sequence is TGTGCCAGCAGCGGCCGACAGGGGGCGCTTGGGGCCAACGTCCTGACTTTC. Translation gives CASSGRQGALGANVLTF.

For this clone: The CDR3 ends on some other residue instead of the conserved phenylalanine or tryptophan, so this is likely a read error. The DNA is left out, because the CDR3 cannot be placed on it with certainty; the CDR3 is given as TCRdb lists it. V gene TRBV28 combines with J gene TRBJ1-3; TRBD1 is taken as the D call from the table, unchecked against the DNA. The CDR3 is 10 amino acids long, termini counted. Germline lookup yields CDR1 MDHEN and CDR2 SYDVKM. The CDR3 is CASSSTGAAG.

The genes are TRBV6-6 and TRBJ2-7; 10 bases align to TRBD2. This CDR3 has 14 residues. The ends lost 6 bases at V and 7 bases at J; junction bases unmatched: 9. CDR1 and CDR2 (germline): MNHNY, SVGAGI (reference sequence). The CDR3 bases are TGTGCCAGCAGAGGCCTAGCGGGAGAGTATGAGCAGTACTTC. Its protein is CASRGLAGEYEQYF.

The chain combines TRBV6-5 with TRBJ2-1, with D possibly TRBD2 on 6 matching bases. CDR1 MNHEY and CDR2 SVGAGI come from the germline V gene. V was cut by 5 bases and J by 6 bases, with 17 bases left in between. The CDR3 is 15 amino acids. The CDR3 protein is CASSPRPTSTNEQFF. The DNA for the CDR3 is TGTGCCAGCAGTCCTCGACCGACTAGTACCAATGAGCAGTTCTTC.

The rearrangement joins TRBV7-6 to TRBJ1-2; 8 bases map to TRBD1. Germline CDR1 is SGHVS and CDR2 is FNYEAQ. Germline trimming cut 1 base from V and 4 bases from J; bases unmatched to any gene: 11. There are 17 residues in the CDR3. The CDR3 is CASSLVGARTGSYGYTF. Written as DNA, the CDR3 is TGTGCCAGCAGCTTAGTTGGTGCCAGGACAGGGTCCTATGGCTACACCTTC.

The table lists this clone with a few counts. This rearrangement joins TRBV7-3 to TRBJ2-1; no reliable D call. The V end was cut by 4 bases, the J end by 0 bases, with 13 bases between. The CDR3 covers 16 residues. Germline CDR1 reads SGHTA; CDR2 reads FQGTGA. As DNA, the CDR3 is TGTGCCAGCAGCTCTCTGCCTACGAGCTCCTACAATGAGCAGTTCTTC. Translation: CASSSLPTSSYNEQFF.

The CDR3 nucleotides are TGTGCCAGCAGCAGTAGGCAGAGGAGTTCACCCCTCCACTTT. Its translation: CASSSRQRSSPLHF. J is TRBJ1-6 and V is TRBV2, with D unclear. V lost 6 bases and J 9 bases, leaving 15 bases between the germline ends. CDR3 length equals 14 residues. The germline V gene has CDR1 SNHLY and CDR2 FYNNEI.

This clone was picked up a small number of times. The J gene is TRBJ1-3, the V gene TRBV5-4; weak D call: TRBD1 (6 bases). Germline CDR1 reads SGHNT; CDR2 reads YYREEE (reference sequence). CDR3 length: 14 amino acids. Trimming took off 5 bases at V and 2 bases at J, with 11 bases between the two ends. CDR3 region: CASRQDRAGNTIYF. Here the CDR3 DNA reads TGTGCCAGCAGACAGGACAGAGCTGGAAACACCATATATTTT. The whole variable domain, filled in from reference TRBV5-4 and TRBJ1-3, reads ETGVTQSPTHLIKTRGQQVTLRCSSQSGHNTVSWYQQALGQGPQFIFQYYREEENGRGNFPPRFSGLQFPNYSSELNVNALELDDSALYLCASRQDRAGNTIYFGEGSWLTVV.

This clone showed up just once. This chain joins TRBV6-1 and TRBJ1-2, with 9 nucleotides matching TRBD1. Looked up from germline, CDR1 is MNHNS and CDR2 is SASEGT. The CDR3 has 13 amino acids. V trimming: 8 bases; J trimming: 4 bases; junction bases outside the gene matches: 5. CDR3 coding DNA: TGTGCCAGCGCTTGGGACAGGGCCTATGGCTACACCTTC. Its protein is CASAWDRAYGYTF.

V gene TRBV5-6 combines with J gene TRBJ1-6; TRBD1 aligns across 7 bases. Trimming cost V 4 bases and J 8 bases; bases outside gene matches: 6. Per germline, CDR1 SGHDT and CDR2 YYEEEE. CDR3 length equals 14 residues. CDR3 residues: CASSPDRSHSPLHF. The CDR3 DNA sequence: TGTGCCAGCAGCCCGGACAGGAGTCATTCACCCCTCCACTTT. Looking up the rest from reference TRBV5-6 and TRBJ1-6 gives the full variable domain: DAGVTQSPTHLIKTRGQQVTLRCSPKSGHDTVSWYQQALGQGPQFIFQYYEEEERQRGNFPDRFSGHQFPNYSSELNVNALLLGDSALYLCASSPDRSHSPLHFGNGTRLTVT.

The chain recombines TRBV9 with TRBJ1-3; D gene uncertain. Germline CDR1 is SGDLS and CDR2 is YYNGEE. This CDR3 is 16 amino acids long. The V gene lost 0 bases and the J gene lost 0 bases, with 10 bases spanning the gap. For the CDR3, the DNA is TGTGCCAGCAGCGTAGGTTCACACATCTCTGGAAACACCATATATTTT. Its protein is CASSVGSHISGNTIYF.

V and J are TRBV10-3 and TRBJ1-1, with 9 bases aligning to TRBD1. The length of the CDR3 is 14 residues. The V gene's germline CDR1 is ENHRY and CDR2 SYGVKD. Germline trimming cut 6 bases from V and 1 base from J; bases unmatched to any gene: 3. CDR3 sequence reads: CAIRKDRGNTEAFF. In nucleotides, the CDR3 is TGTGCCATCAGAAAGGACAGGGGGAACACTGAAGCTTTCTTT.